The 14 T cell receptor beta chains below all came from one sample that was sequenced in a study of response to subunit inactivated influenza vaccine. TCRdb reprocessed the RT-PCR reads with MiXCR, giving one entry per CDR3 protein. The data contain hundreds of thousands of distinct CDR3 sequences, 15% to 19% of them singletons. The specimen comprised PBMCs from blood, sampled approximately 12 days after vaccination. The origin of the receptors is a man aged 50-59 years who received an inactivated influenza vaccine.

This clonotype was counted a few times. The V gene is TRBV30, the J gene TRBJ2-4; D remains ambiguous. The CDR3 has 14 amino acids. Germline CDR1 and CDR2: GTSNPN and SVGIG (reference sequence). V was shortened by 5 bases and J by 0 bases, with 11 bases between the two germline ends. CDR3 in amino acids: CAWANNIAKNIQYF. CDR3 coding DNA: TGTGCCTGGGCCAATAATATAGCCAAAAACATTCAGTACTTC.

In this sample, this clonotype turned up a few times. CDR3 bases: TGCGCCAGCAGCCCGACAGGGGAAATTGGTCCCCAGCATTTT. It is translated as CASSPTGEIGPQHF. This rearrangement joins TRBV5-1 to TRBJ1-5, with TRBD1 matching 8 bases. Looked up from germline, CDR1 is SGHRS and CDR2 is YFSETQ. The CDR3 length is 14 residues. J lost 10 bases, V lost 4 bases, and 10 bases had no gene match. The variable domain in full, with the rest retrieved from reference TRBV5-1 and TRBJ1-5, is KAGVTQTPRYLIKTRGQQVTLSCSPISGHRSVSWYQQTPGQGLQFLFEYFSETQRNKGNFPGRFSGRQFSNSRSEMNVSTLELGDSALYLCASSPTGEIGPQHFGDGTRLSIL.

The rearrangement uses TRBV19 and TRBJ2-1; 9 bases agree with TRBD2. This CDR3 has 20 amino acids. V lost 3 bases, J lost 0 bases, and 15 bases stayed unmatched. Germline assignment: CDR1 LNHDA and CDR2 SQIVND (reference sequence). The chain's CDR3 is CASSMGRTASGTRSYNEQFF. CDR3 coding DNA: TGTGCCAGTAGTATGGGACGTACGGCTAGCGGGACTCGCTCCTACAATGAGCAGTTCTTC. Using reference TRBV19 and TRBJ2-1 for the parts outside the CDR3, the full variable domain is DGGITQSPKYLFRKEGQNVTLSCEQNLNHDAMYWYRQDPGQGLRLIYYSQIVNDFQKGDIAEGYSVSREKKESFPLTVTSAQKNPTAFYLCASSMGRTASGTRSYNEQFFGPGTRLTVL.

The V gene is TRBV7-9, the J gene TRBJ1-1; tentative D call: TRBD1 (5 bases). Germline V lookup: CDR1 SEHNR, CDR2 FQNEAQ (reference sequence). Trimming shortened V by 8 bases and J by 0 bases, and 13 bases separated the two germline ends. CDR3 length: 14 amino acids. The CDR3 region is CASPQGTLNTEAFF. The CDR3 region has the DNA TGTGCCAGCCCCCAAGGGACCTTGAACACTGAAGCTTTCTTT.

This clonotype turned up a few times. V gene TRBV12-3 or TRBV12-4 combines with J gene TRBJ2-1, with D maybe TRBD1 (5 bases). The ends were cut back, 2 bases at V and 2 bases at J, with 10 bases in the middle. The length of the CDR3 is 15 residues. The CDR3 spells CASSLQGQAYNEQFF. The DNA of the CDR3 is TGTGCCAGCAGTTTACAAGGACAAGCCTACAATGAGCAGTTCTTC.

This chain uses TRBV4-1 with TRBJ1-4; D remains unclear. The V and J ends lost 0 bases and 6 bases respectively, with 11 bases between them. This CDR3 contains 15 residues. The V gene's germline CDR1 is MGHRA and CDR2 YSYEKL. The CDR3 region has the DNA TGCGCCAGCAGCCAAGAAATAGCGGGGTATGAAAAACTGTTTTTT. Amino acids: CASSQEIAGYEKLFF.

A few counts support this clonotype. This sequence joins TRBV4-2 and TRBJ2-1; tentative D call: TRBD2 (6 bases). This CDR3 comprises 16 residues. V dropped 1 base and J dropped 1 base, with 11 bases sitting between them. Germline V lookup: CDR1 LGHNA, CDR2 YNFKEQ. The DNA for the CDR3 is TGTGCCAGCAGCCAAGCGGGAGCAGGGTCCTACAATGAGCAGTTCTTC. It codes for CASSQAGAGSYNEQFF.

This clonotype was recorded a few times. The CDR3 loop reads CSARATAHSYEQYF. The CDR3 coding sequence is TGCAGTGCTAGAGCTACAGCCCACTCCTACGAGCAGTACTTC. The chain has TRBV20-1 and TRBJ2-7; D unclear. The V and J ends lost 1 base and 0 bases respectively, with 10 bases between them. The CDR3 runs to 14 residues. CDR1 DFQATT and CDR2 SNEGSKA come from the germline V gene (reference sequence).

CDR3 residues: CASSPQGNGETQYF. CDR3 in DNA: TGCGCCAGCAGCCCTCAGGGTAACGGAGAGACCCAGTACTTC. The chain couples TRBV5-1 to TRBJ2-5, with a tentative D call TRBD1 (5 bases). Trimming removed 4 bases from V and 4 bases from J, with 14 bases in between. This CDR3 region has 14 residues. Looked up from germline, CDR1 is SGHRS and CDR2 is YFSETQ. Drawing the rest from reference TRBV5-1 and TRBJ2-5, the complete variable domain is KAGVTQTPRYLIKTRGQQVTLSCSPISGHRSVSWYQQTPGQGLQFLFEYFSETQRNKGNFPGRFSGRQFSNSRSEMNVSTLELGDSALYLCASSPQGNGETQYFGPGTRLLVL.

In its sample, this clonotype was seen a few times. This CDR3 reads CASSLKGQGANEQFF. The CDR3 DNA is TGTGCCAGCAGCTTAAAGGGACAGGGGGCAAATGAGCAGTTCTTC. The chain links TRBV7-2 to TRBJ2-1, with 12 bases identical to TRBD1. This CDR3 region has 15 residues. Germline-derived CDR1 and CDR2 are SGHTA and FQGNSA. The ends lost 2 bases at V and 7 bases at J; junction bases unmatched: 3.

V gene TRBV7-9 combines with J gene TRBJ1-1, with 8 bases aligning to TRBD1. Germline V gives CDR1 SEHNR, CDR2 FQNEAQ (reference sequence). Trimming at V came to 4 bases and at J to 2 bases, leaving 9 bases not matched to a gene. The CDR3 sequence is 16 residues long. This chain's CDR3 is CASSSDPGQVNTEAFF. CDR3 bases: TGTGCCAGCAGCTCAGACCCGGGACAGGTAAACACTGAAGCTTTCTTT.

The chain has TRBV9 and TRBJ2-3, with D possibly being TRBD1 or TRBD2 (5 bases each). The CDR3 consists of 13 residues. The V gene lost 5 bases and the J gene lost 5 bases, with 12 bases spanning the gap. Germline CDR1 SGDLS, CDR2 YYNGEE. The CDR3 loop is CASSHGGEDTQYF. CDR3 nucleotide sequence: TGTGCCAGCAGTCATGGGGGAGAAGATACGCAGTATTTT. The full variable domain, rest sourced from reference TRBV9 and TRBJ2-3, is DSGVTQTPKHLITATGQRVTLRCSPRSGDLSVYWYQQSLDQGLQFLIQYYNGEERAKGNILERFSAQQFPDLHSELNLSSLELGDSALYFCASSHGGEDTQYFGPGTRLTVL.

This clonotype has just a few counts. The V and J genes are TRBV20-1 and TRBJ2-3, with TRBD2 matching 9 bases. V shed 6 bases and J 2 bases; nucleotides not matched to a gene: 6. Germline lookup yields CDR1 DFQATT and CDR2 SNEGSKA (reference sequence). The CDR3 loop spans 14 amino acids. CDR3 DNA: TGCAGTGCCAGTAGACTAGCGGTCACAGATACGCAGTATTTT. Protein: CSASRLAVTDTQYF.

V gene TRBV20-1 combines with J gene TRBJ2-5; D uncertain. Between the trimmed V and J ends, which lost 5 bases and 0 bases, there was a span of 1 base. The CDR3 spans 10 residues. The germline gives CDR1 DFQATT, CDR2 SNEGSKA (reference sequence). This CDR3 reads CSAYQETQYF. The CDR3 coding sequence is TGCAGTGCTTACCAAGAGACCCAGTACTTC.